A single sample is the source of the 19 T cell receptor beta chains below, sequenced in a study of cytomegalovirus exposure and HLA in healthy donors. Both 60 Vbeta primers and 13 Jbeta primers went into the PCR. Produced via immunoSEQ multiplex PCR; TCRdb's table is partial and in-frame only. The table lists tens of thousands of clones, approximately 61% of them singletons. The sample was PBMCs. These receptors all stem from a woman in her 50s in good health and CMV-seropositive.

The chain recombines TRBV19 with TRBJ2-5, with TRBD2 identical over 8 bases. This CDR3 spans 15 amino acids. V lost 5 bases and J lost 2; bases outside the gene matches: 7. The germline V gene has CDR1 LNHDA and CDR2 SQIVND (reference sequence). CDR3 in amino acids: CASSDQRGRQETQYF. CDR3 nucleotides: TGTGCCAGTAGTGACCAGCGGGGGAGACAAGAGACCCAGTACTTC.

The chain recombines TRBV5-1 with TRBJ1-3, with unresolved D. Trimming removed 0 bases at V and 0 bases at J, with 7 bases between. CDR1 is SGHRS and CDR2 is YFSETQ in the germline V gene. The CDR3 spans 15 residues. CDR3 DNA sequence: TGCGCCAGCAGCTTGGGAGGAGACTCTGGAAACACCATATATTTT. Translated, it gives CASSLGGDSGNTIYF.

V gene TRBV2 combines with J gene TRBJ2-5, with 8 bases that match TRBD1. The CDR3 totals 15 residues. Germline V lookup: CDR1 SNHLY, CDR2 FYNNEI. The V segment lost 6 bases and the J segment 2 bases; nucleotides outside the gene matches: 8. The CDR3 is CASSPTGQEQETQYF. CDR3 nucleotides: TGTGCCAGCAGCCCCACGGGACAGGAGCAAGAGACCCAGTACTTC.

This clone has more than one count but fewer than ten. The chain employs TRBV18 and TRBJ2-7, with 11 bases aligning to TRBD1. Germline CDR1 is KGHSH and CDR2 is LQKENI. The ends lost 4 bases at V and 7 bases at J; junction bases unmatched: 6. The CDR3 spans 14 residues. In DNA form, the CDR3 reads TGTGCCAGCTCACAAGGACAGGGGGCGTATGAGCAGTACTTC. Amino acids: CASSQGQGAYEQYF.

This clone has a handful of counts. The chain uses TRBV5-1 and TRBJ1-6; TRBD1 matches at 9 bases. Germline trimming cut 0 bases from V and 10 bases from J; bases unmatched to any gene: 8. Germline assignment: CDR1 SGHRS and CDR2 YFSETQ. This CDR3 has 16 residues. CDR3 nucleotide sequence: TGCGCCAGCAGCTTGGGACGAGGGGACAGGGACTCACCCCTCCACTTT. Translation gives CASSLGRGDRDSPLHF.

In this sample, this clone turned up a few times. As DNA, the CDR3 is TGTGCCTGGGGGGACAGCACTGAAGCTTTCTTT. This sequence encodes CAWGDSTEAFF. The rearrangement joins TRBV30 to TRBJ1-1; TRBD1 matches 7 bases. The germline V gene has CDR1 GTSNPN and CDR2 SVGIG (reference sequence). J was trimmed by 4 bases and V by 5 bases; bases with no gene match: 1. This CDR3 region has 11 residues.

This clone was found a few times. The chain recombines TRBV11-1 with TRBJ2-3; a weak D match, TRBD2 (6 bases). V was shortened by 3 bases and J by 3 bases, with 13 bases between the two germline ends. Germline CDR1 reads SGHAT; CDR2 reads FQDESV (reference sequence). The CDR3 length is 15 residues. The DNA for the CDR3 is TGTGCCAGCAGCTTGCTCGGGGGAGAAACAGATACGCAGTATTTT. It codes for CASSLLGGETDTQYF.

The genes are TRBV18 and TRBJ1-2, with TRBD1 matching 8 bases. The CDR3 runs 14 residues. Trimming took 6 bases from V and 5 from J; bases not matched to a gene: 8. CDR1 KGHSH and CDR2 LQKENI come from the germline V gene. The CDR3 protein is CASSAWTGLYGYTF. CDR3 bases: TGTGCCAGCTCCGCTTGGACAGGGCTATATGGCTACACCTTC.

The genes are TRBV5-1 and TRBJ2-2, with D unresolved. The CDR3 length is 14 residues. Germline CDR1 reads SGHRS; CDR2 reads YFSETQ. Trimming took 0 bases from V and 2 from J, leaving 5 bases between them. The CDR3 nucleotides are TGCGCCAGCAGCTTGGAAAGCAACACCGGGGAGCTGTTTTTT. It codes for CASSLESNTGELFF.

This clone showed up just a few times. The chain employs TRBV19 and TRBJ1-5; 9 positions match TRBD1. The CDR3 length is 15 residues. Germline V lookup: CDR1 LNHDA, CDR2 SQIVND (reference sequence). After removal of 7 bases from V and 5 bases from J, the junction contained 9 bases not matched to a gene. For the CDR3, the DNA is TGTGCCAGTAAAGGGGACAGGGAGGGATATCAGCCCCAGCATTTT. It specifies CASKGDREGYQPQHF.

There are a few counts of this clone. The chain carries TRBV5-6 and TRBJ1-2; TRBD1 might be the D (5 bases). Trimming stripped 4 bases from V and 7 bases from J, with 14 bases between. Looked up from germline, CDR1 is SGHDT and CDR2 is YYEEEE. CDR3 length equals 13 residues. DNA of the CDR3: TGTGCCAGCAGCCGGAGGGGCCCGAGTGGCTACACCTTC. Translated: CASSRRGPSGYTF.

DNA for the CDR3: TGTGCCAGCAGTCCCCAGGGATTCTACAATCAGCCCCAGCATTTT. Its translation is CASSPQGFYNQPQHF. V and J are TRBV6-1 and TRBJ1-5; weak D call: TRBD1 (5 bases). Trimming left V 5 bases short and J 3 bases short, with 14 bases between. Germline V CDR1 and CDR2: MNHNS, SASEGT. The CDR3 extends over 15 amino acids.

This clone was seen a few times. The chain uses TRBV7-9 and TRBJ1-2; 7 bases match TRBD1. The V gene end was trimmed by 1 base and the J gene end by 4 bases; junction bases not matched to a gene: 9. The CDR3 sequence is 16 residues long. Germline V CDR1 and CDR2: SEHNR, FQNEAQ (reference sequence). The CDR3 DNA sequence: TGTGCCAGCAGCTTAGGGGGTCGGGACAGCGCCTATGGCTACACCTTC. As protein: CASSLGGRDSAYGYTF. The full variable domain, its missing parts supplied by reference TRBV7-9 and TRBJ1-2, is DTGVSQNPRHKITKRGQNVTFRCDPISEHNRLYWYRQTLGQGPEFLTYFQNEAQLEKSRLLSDRFSAERPKGSFSTLEIQRTEQGDSAMYLCASSLGGRDSAYGYTFGSGTRLTVV.

V is TRBV10-1 and J is TRBJ2-2; TRBD1 matches 7 bases. With V trimmed by 4 bases and J by 4 bases, 6 bases remained unmatched. CDR3 length: 15 amino acids. Germline loops: CDR1 WNHNN, CDR2 SYGVQD (reference sequence). The CDR3 spells CASSATGMATGELFF. The CDR3 coding sequence is TGCGCCAGCAGTGCGACAGGGATGGCCACCGGGGAGCTGTTTTTT.

This clone was found a few times. The chain has TRBV5-1 and TRBJ2-7; D possibly corresponds to TRBD2 (5 bases). Germline CDR1 reads SGHRS; CDR2 reads YFSETQ. Trimming stripped 2 bases from V and 6 bases from J, with 9 bases between. This CDR3 spans 12 amino acids. The CDR3 DNA is TGCGCCAGCAGCTTATTTGAGGGCGAGCAGTACTTC. It encodes CASSLFEGEQYF.

The V and J genes are TRBV12-5 and TRBJ2-1, with 10 bases matching TRBD1. Germline V gives CDR1 LGHNT, CDR2 FRNRAP. This CDR3 region has 18 residues. V dropped 6 bases and J dropped 9; count of bases not matched to a gene: 20. CDR3 DNA: TGTGCTAGTGGCCCCGGGACAGGGGCAAACGGGGGGGCAATTGAGCAGTTCTTC. It translates to CASGPGTGANGGAIEQFF.

J is TRBJ1-1 and V is TRBV6-5; tentative D call: TRBD1 (6 bases). CDR1 is MNHEY, CDR2 SVGAGI, per germline. The CDR3 length is 13 residues. Trimming stripped 6 bases from V and 4 bases from J, with 12 bases between. This CDR3 reads CASSRTGPTEAFF. For the CDR3, the DNA is TGTGCCAGCAGCCGTACAGGGCCCACTGAAGCTTTCTTT.

The rearrangement uses TRBV7-9 and TRBJ2-2; 8 positions match TRBD2. Germline V lookup: CDR1 SEHNR, CDR2 FQNEAQ (reference sequence). This CDR3 comprises 18 residues. The junction had 13 bases not matched to a gene; V was cut back by 5 bases and J by 2 bases. CDR3 sequence reads: CASSHTQGSGANTGELFF. The DNA of the CDR3 is TGTGCCAGCAGCCACACCCAGGGTAGCGGGGCAAACACCGGGGAGCTGTTTTTT.

The chain links TRBV28 to TRBJ1-1; the D gene is possibly TRBD1 (5 bases). Germline V gene data show CDR1 as MDHEN and CDR2 as SYDVKM. This CDR3 has 15 amino acids. V was cut by 6 bases and J by 11 bases, with 25 bases left in between. The CDR3 DNA is TGTGCCAGCAGCCCAAGGAATTGGGGGGATGTGTTGGCTTTCTTT. Translated, it gives CASSPRNWGDVLAFF. The full variable domain, its missing parts supplied by reference TRBV28 and TRBJ1-1, is DVKVTQSSRYLVKRTGEKVFLECVQDMDHENMFWYRQDPGLGLRLIYFSYDVKMKEKGDIPEGYSVSREKKERFSLILESASTNQTSMYLCASSPRNWGDVLAFFGQGTRLTVV.